Following are 23 T cell receptor beta chains from one sample sequenced in a study of beta chain features in type 1 diabetes. Expressed TCRB transcripts were sequenced, since all the RNA that had been isolated was reverse transcribed. Measured with immunoSEQ multiplex PCR; TCRdb has only the in-frame clones, and not every one. Of about 260,000 clones in the sample, roughly a quarter were seen once. General study results and limits: All four CD4+ subsets of Type 1 diabetes patients contained TCRB CDR3s that were moderately but significantly shorter.

No antigens are known for them. Sequenced material: naive CD4+ T cells from blood. The receptors were sampled from a woman aged 25 to 39 with type 1 diabetes.

The chain has TRBV28 and TRBJ2-7; possibly TRBD1 for D (5 bases). CDR3 size: 13 residues. From germline, CDR1 is MDHEN and CDR2 SYDVKM. V lost 6 bases and J lost 6, with 15 bases in between. DNA for the CDR3: TGTGCCAGCAGAGACACAAGCCAGGGCGAGCAGTACTTC. This gives the protein CASRDTSQGEQYF.

This clone was picked up a small number of times. The gene calls are TRBV28 and TRBJ2-7; D possibly corresponds to TRBD2 (6 bases). CDR1 is MDHEN, CDR2 SYDVKM, per germline. Trimming removed 8 bases from V and 7 bases from J, with 6 bases in between. The CDR3 spans 9 residues. CDR3 sequence (DNA): TGTGCCAGCGGGGGGGAGCAGTACTTC. This encodes CASGGEQYF.

This clone came up a few times. Other DNA sequences of this sample code for an identical CDR3. V is TRBV30 and J is TRBJ2-3; D call uncertain. V was cut by 4 bases and J by 3 bases, with 5 bases left in between. Germline CDR1 and CDR2: GTSNPN and SVGIG (reference sequence). The CDR3 has 11 amino acids. The CDR3 here is CAWTGTDTQYF. CDR3 DNA: TGTGCCTGGACAGGTACAGATACGCAGTATTTT.

The chain recombines TRBV28 with TRBJ2-7, with D possibly being TRBD2 (7 bases). CDR1 MDHEN and CDR2 SYDVKM come from the germline V gene. V was shortened by 6 bases and J by 7 bases, with 22 bases between the two germline ends. The CDR3 length is 15 residues. The CDR3 nucleotides are TGTGCCAGCAGAATCGGCGGGAGCTCGAGGGGGGAGCAGTACTTC. It translates to CASRIGGSSRGEQYF.

This clone was detected a few times. The rearrangement links TRBV28 to TRBJ2-5; 8 bases match TRBD1. Germline V lookup: CDR1 MDHEN, CDR2 SYDVKM. This CDR3 contains 15 residues. J was trimmed by 0 bases and V by 5 bases; bases with no gene match: 5. DNA for the CDR3: TGTGCCAGCAGTCTCCGGGACAGGTACCAAGAGACCCAGTACTTC. Protein sequence: CASSLRDRYQETQYF. Supplemented by reference TRBV28 and TRBJ2-5, the full variable domain reads DVKVTQSSRYLVKRTGEKVFLECVQDMDHENMFWYRQDPGLGLRLIYFSYDVKMKEKGDIPEGYSVSREKKERFSLILESASTNQTSMYLCASSLRDRYQETQYFGPGTRLLVL.

This clone was seen a few times. The genes are TRBV2 and TRBJ2-1; the match to TRBD2 covers 10 bases. Germline lookup yields CDR1 SNHLY and CDR2 FYNNEI. This CDR3 comprises 13 residues. Losses at the gene ends were 8 bases for V and 2 bases for J; bases not matched to a gene: 0. CDR3 sequence (DNA): TGTGCCAGCGGGACTAGCGCCTACAATGAGCAGTTCTTC. Protein sequence: CASGTSAYNEQFF.

This rearrangement joins TRBV29-1 to TRBJ2-7; TRBD1 might be the D (5 bases). Between the trimmed V and J ends, which lost 2 bases and 2 bases, there was a span of 10 bases. Germline CDR1 is SQVTM and CDR2 is ANQGSEA. The CDR3 extends over 13 amino acids. CDR3 DNA sequence: TGCAGCGTTGAATCGCAGGGCGCCTACGAGCAGTACTTC. Translating it yields CSVESQGAYEQYF.

The chain is built from TRBV5-1 and TRBJ2-1, with D possibly TRBD2 on 6 matching bases. Germline lookup yields CDR1 SGHRS and CDR2 YFSETQ. The CDR3 is 16 residues long. The V end lost 2 bases, the J end lost 3 bases, and 15 bases lay between the germline ends. Here the CDR3 reads CASSLGAGTDYNEQFF. The CDR3 bases are TGCGCCAGCAGCTTAGGGGCGGGGACCGACTACAATGAGCAGTTCTTC.

This clone was seen a handful of times. The chain joins TRBV15 to TRBJ2-7; possible D gene TRBD1, 6 bases. This CDR3 contains 16 residues. Germline CDR1 reads LNHNV; CDR2 reads YYDKDF (reference sequence). V lost 0 bases, J lost 5 bases, and 17 bases lay in between. CDR3: CATSRDMWQGNHEQYF. CDR3 nucleotides: TGTGCCACCAGCAGAGACATGTGGCAGGGGAACCACGAGCAGTACTTC.

This clone occurred a few times. The V gene is TRBV2, the J gene TRBJ2-7, with D maybe TRBD1 (5 bases). CDR1 and CDR2 from the germline V gene are SNHLY and FYNNEI. The CDR3 consists of 15 residues. Trimming cost V 8 bases and J 3 bases, with 20 bases left between them. The CDR3 DNA is TGTGCCAGCCTACAAGACAGCGCAACAATCTACGAGCAGTACTTC. The encoded protein is CASLQDSATIYEQYF. The entire variable domain, with the rest obtained from reference TRBV2 and TRBJ2-7, is as follows: EPEVTQTPSHQVTQMGQEVILRCVPISNHLYFYWYRQILGQKVEFLVSFYNNEISEKSEIFDDQFSVERPDGSNFTLKIRSTKLEDSAMYFCASLQDSATIYEQYFGPGTRLTVT.

The gene calls are TRBV4-1 and TRBJ1-1, with 8 bases matching TRBD1. Unmatched junction bases numbered 7, after V lost 8 bases and J lost 2 bases. Germline assignment: CDR1 MGHRA and CDR2 YSYEKL. The CDR3 contains 14 residues. CDR3 sequence reads: CASFPGTGNTEAFF. The CDR3 bases are TGCGCCAGCTTTCCCGGGACAGGAAACACTGAAGCTTTCTTT.

V usage is TRBV5-1 and J usage is TRBJ2-7; 9 bases agree with TRBD2. Germline assignment: CDR1 SGHRS and CDR2 YFSETQ. V was clipped by 0 bases and J by 2 bases; unmatched bases: 3. The CDR3 covers 15 residues. The CDR3 DNA reads as TGCGCCAGCAGCTTGGCCCAGCGGGAGGCCTACGAGCAGTACTTC. The encoded protein is CASSLAQREAYEQYF.

J is TRBJ2-1 and V is TRBV5-1, with a tentative D call TRBD1 (6 bases). CDR1 SGHRS and CDR2 YFSETQ come from the germline V gene. The CDR3 sequence is 13 residues long. V lost 7 bases and J lost 0, with 8 bases in between. The CDR3 DNA follows: TGCGCCAGCGGACAGAGCTCCTACAATGAGCAGTTCTTC. Translating it yields CASGQSSYNEQFF.

This chain joins TRBV5-1 and TRBJ1-3; 8 nucleotides match TRBD1. This CDR3 spans 16 amino acids. With V trimmed by 5 bases and J by 1 base, 8 bases remained unmatched. Per the germline V gene, CDR1 is SGHRS and CDR2 is YFSETQ. CDR3 in DNA: TGCGCCAGCAGTCCCGGACAGGGAGTGTCTGGAAACACCATATATTTT. Translating gives CASSPGQGVSGNTIYF.

This clone was recorded a few times. The chain carries TRBV15 and TRBJ2-7; maybe TRBD1 (7 bases). V was cut by 4 bases and J by 2 bases, with 15 bases left in between. The CDR3 sequence is 15 residues long. Germline lookup yields CDR1 LNHNV and CDR2 YYDKDF (reference sequence). The CDR3 nucleotides are TGTGCCACCAGCATTACGCGGGACAGAGCCTACGAGCAGTACTTC. Translating gives CATSITRDRAYEQYF.

This sequence joins TRBV5-1 and TRBJ2-1; TRBD1 aligns across 10 bases. V shed 0 bases and J 7 bases; nucleotides not matched to a gene: 10. In germline, CDR1 is SGHRS, CDR2 YFSETQ. The length of the CDR3 is 17 residues. The CDR3 DNA follows: TGCGCCAGCAGCTTGGAGGGTCGGGACAGGGGATCTAATGAGCAGTTCTTC. Protein sequence: CASSLEGRDRGSNEQFF.

The V and J genes are TRBV5-6 and TRBJ2-3; 10 bases map to TRBD2. With 3 bases clipped from V and 2 bases from J, the junction kept 3 bases outside the gene matches. The CDR3 totals 15 residues. Germline V lookup: CDR1 SGHDT, CDR2 YYEEEE. In DNA, the CDR3 is TGTGCCAGCAGCTCGGGACTAGCGAACACAGATACGCAGTATTTT. This encodes CASSSGLANTDTQYF.

In regard to this clone: One junction end does not reproduce the germline sequence, and a read error may be involved. The V call is TRBV6-6, the J call TRBJ2-7, with a weak D call TRBD2 (6 bases). The germline gives CDR1 MNHNY, CDR2 SVGAGI (reference sequence). This CDR3 is 13 amino acids long. The CDR3 loop reads CASSGDPATRLGF. The CDR3 DNA follows: TGTGCCAGCAGTGGGGACCCAGCGACCCGACTAGGGTTC.

J is TRBJ2-5 and V is TRBV23-1; D gene unclear. TRBV23-1 is labeled an ORF, and its function is uncertain. V lost 10 bases, J lost 2 bases, and 2 bases lay in between. The CDR3 length is 9 residues. The CDR3 DNA reads as TGCGCCACTCAAGAGACCCAGTACTTC. Translation: CATQETQYF.

This clone was found a few times. The chain joins TRBV30 to TRBJ2-7, with D possibly TRBD1 on 6 matching bases. The germline gives CDR1 GTSNPN, CDR2 SVGIG (reference sequence). This CDR3 is 12 amino acids long. V was cut by 3 bases and J by 6 bases, with 12 bases left in between. CDR3: CAWRPRGFEQYF. DNA of the CDR3: TGTGCCTGGAGGCCCAGGGGATTCGAGCAGTACTTC.

This CDR3 reads CATSRRTSGEQYF. The CDR3 DNA is TGTGCCACCAGCAGACGTACGTCGGGAGAGCAGTACTTC. This rearrangement joins TRBV15 to TRBJ2-7, with D perhaps matching TRBD2 (5 bases). Trimming left V 2 bases short and J 7 bases short, with 12 bases between. The length of the CDR3 is 13 residues. Germline V lookup: CDR1 LNHNV, CDR2 YYDKDF (reference sequence).

This chain joins TRBV7-8 and TRBJ1-1; TRBD1 matches 7 bases. The germline V gene encodes CDR1 SGHVS and CDR2 FQNEAQ. After removal of 5 bases from V and 0 bases from J, the junction contained 6 bases not matched to a gene. The CDR3 contains 15 residues. CDR3 sequence (DNA): TGTGCCAGCAGCCGCAGACAGGGATTGAACACTGAAGCTTTCTTT. Residues: CASSRRQGLNTEAFF. The complete variable domain, with remaining parts taken from reference TRBV7-8 and TRBJ1-1, reads GAGVSQSPRYKVAKRGQDVALRCDPISGHVSLFWYQQALGQGPEFLTYFQNEAQLDKSGLPSDRFFAERPEGSVSTLKIQRTQQEDSAVYLCASSRRQGLNTEAFFGQGTRLTVV.

The chain joins TRBV4-2 to TRBJ2-1, with 8 positions matching TRBD2. J was trimmed by 5 bases and V by 1 base; bases with no gene match: 4. Per germline, CDR1 LGHNA and CDR2 YNFKEQ. CDR3 length equals 15 residues. CDR3 sequence (DNA): TGTGCCAGCAGCCAAGTAAACGGGAGGGACAATGAGCAGTTCTTC. Residues: CASSQVNGRDNEQFF.